A single sample is the source of the 26 T cell receptor beta chains below, sequenced in a study of regulatory T cells in long-lasting Graves disease. As to time point: newly diagnosed GD, antithyroid drugs for less than 3 months. PBMCs were the source of the RNA used for TCR sequencing. The TCR beta library used iRepertoire HTBI primers with Arm-PCR amplification of CDR3. TCRdb reprocessed the multiplex PCR reads with MiXCR, giving one entry per CDR3 protein. In the table there are a few hundred thousand distinct CDR3 sequences, about 11% of which are singletons. These records were also assigned to another study, of T cells in Graves' hyperthyroidism and ophthalmopathy.

The specimen was peripheral blood mononuclear cells (PBMCs), collected at new diagnosis, from a patient treated with antithyroid drugs. These receptors came from a woman younger than 30 with Graves disease.

This clonotype was counted at least ten times. V usage is TRBV27 and J usage is TRBJ2-5; TRBD2 matches 13 bases. The length of the CDR3 is 16 residues. The J segment lost 3 bases and the V segment lost 5 bases, leaving 6 bases of the junction unmatched. Germline loops: CDR1 MNHEY, CDR2 SMNVEV (reference sequence). The CDR3 nucleotides read TGTGCCAGCAGTCGTGGACTAGCGGGAGAAGAAGAGACCCAGTACTTC. Protein sequence: CASSRGLAGEEETQYF.

This clonotype was picked up many times. The chain combines TRBV6-5 with TRBJ1-1, with unresolved D. Germline CDR1 is MNHEY and CDR2 is SVGAGI. With 4 bases removed from V and 1 base from J, the gap between germline ends came to 7 bases. The CDR3 contains 13 residues. CDR3 loop: CASSSIRNTEAFF. For the CDR3, the DNA is TGTGCCAGCAGTTCAATACGGAACACTGAAGCTTTCTTT.

This clonotype was counted many times. The chain has TRBV2 and TRBJ1-5; D is ambiguous. Germline loops: CDR1 SNHLY, CDR2 FYNNEI. The germline V and J ends were trimmed by 2 bases and 4 bases, with 12 bases remaining between them. This CDR3 region has 15 residues. For the CDR3, the DNA is TGTGCCAGCAGTGAATTTAGGGCGGCGAATCAGCCCCAGCATTTT. This sequence encodes CASSEFRAANQPQHF.

This clonotype was recorded at least ten times. One end of the junction is discordant with germline, which a read error may explain. The V gene is TRBV13, the J gene TRBJ2-1; no clear D gene. Germline CDR1 is PRHDT and CDR2 is FYEKMQ (reference sequence). The CDR3 covers 12 residues. The CDR3 DNA is TGCGCCAGCAGCTTGCAGTACAATGAGCAGTTCTTC. Protein product: CASSLQYNEQFF.

This clonotype came up many times. The rearrangement links TRBV4-3 to TRBJ1-2; D remains ambiguous. The germline V and J ends were trimmed by 0 bases and 8 bases, with 13 bases remaining between them. Looked up from germline, CDR1 is LGHNA and CDR2 is YSLEER. The CDR3 length is 14 residues. Here the CDR3 reads CASSQDKGLRGYTF. CDR3 DNA sequence: TGCGCCAGCAGCCAAGATAAGGGATTGAGGGGCTACACCTTC.

The sample holds a few counts of this clonotype. This chain joins TRBV4-1 and TRBJ1-1; the match to TRBD1 covers 7 bases. This CDR3 has 16 amino acids. Unmatched junction bases numbered 10, after V lost 4 bases and J lost 2 bases. Germline V CDR1 and CDR2: MGHRA, YSYEKL. CDR3 nucleotide sequence: TGCGCCAGCAGCCGGGGACTTCACAGGGGTAACACTGAAGCTTTCTTT. Translated, it gives CASSRGLHRGNTEAFF.

The rearrangement joins TRBV6-1 to TRBJ1-5; D not resolved. Germline V gene lookup returns CDR1 MNHNS and CDR2 SASEGT. V was shortened by 2 bases and J by 5 bases, with 13 bases between the two germline ends. The CDR3 has 15 residues. The CDR3 spells CASSERTEAHQPQHF. The CDR3 nucleotides are TGTGCCAGCAGTGAAAGGACGGAAGCCCATCAGCCCCAGCATTTT.

This clonotype was recorded many times. This sequence joins TRBV3-1 and TRBJ1-1; maybe TRBD1 (6 bases). This CDR3 region has 17 residues. The germline V gene encodes CDR1 LGHDT and CDR2 YNNKEL (reference sequence). V was cut by 0 bases and J by 1 base, with 15 bases left in between. CDR3 sequence (DNA): TGTGCCAGCAGCCAAGACGCTACGAGGGGGGCGAACACTGAAGCTTTCTTT. Its protein is CASSQDATRGANTEAFF. Complete variable domain (other parts from reference TRBV3-1 and TRBJ1-1): DTAVSQTPKYLVTQMGNDKSIKCEQNLGHDTMYWYKQDSKKFLKIMFSYNNKELIINETVPNRFSPKSPDKAHLNLHINSLELGDSAVYFCASSQDATRGANTEAFFGQGTRLTVV.

Comment on this clonotype: A much larger clone differs from this one at a single base, so this may be a read error. The chain combines TRBV4-1 with TRBJ2-5; 9 nucleotides match TRBD2. The J call may be wrong; the DNA end is better matched by TRBJ2-1. This CDR3 has 18 amino acids. Germline lookup yields CDR1 MGHRA and CDR2 YSYEKL. The CDR3 here is CASSRGVAGEGTYNEQFF. The CDR3 bases are TGCGCCAGCAGCCGGGGGGTAGCGGGAGAAGGCACCTACAATGAGCAGTTCTTC.

This clonotype was counted many times. This chain uses TRBV6-1 with TRBJ2-7; no definite D call. With 10 bases removed from V and 0 bases from J, the gap between germline ends came to 10 bases. The CDR3 extends over 12 amino acids. Germline-derived CDR1 and CDR2 are MNHNS and SASEGT. The CDR3: CATGRSSYEQYV. DNA for the CDR3: TGTGCCACGGGCAGGAGCTCCTACGAGCAGTACGTC.

This clonotype was seen a few times. The chain joins TRBV2 to TRBJ2-1, with D possibly TRBD1 on 5 matching bases. The germline V gene encodes CDR1 SNHLY and CDR2 FYNNEI. The CDR3 sequence is 15 residues long. V was cut by 3 bases and J by 5 bases, with 14 bases left in between. CDR3 region: CASSDGQMEHNEQFF. CDR3 nucleotides: TGTGCCAGCAGTGATGGACAAATGGAACACAATGAGCAGTTCTTC.

The V and J genes are TRBV19 and TRBJ2-2, with D unresolved. Trimming took 6 bases from V and 8 from J, leaving 10 bases between them. Per the germline V gene, CDR1 is LNHDA and CDR2 is SQIVND (reference sequence). The CDR3 runs to 12 residues. CDR3 in DNA: TGTGCCAGTAGCCCACGTTTGGGGGAGCTGTTTTTT. Translated: CASSPRLGELFF.

The sample holds a few counts of this clonotype. The chain uses TRBV4-1 and TRBJ2-5; D is perhaps TRBD2 (6 bases). This CDR3 is 14 amino acids long. Germline assignment: CDR1 MGHRA and CDR2 YSYEKL. V gave up 0 bases and J gave up 2 bases, with 7 bases separating them. The CDR3: CASSQEGLQETQYF. CDR3 nucleotides: TGCGCCAGCAGCCAAGAGGGACTTCAAGAGACCCAGTACTTC.

The rearrangement links TRBV28 to TRBJ2-6, with D maybe TRBD2 (5 bases). The CDR3 is made up of 16 amino acids. Trimming pared 6 bases from V and 0 bases from J, leaving 12 bases between. Germline V gives CDR1 MDHEN, CDR2 SYDVKM. CDR3 sequence: CASSEGAASGANVLTF. In DNA form, the CDR3 reads TGTGCCAGCAGCGAGGGTGCCGCCTCTGGGGCCAACGTCCTGACTTTC.

The rearrangement uses TRBV5-1 and TRBJ2-3; D may correspond to TRBD1 or TRBD2 (6 bases each). V lost 8 bases to trimming and J lost 1 base, with 17 bases between them. The CDR3 contains 15 residues. Germline-derived CDR1 and CDR2 are SGHRS and YFSETQ. CDR3 nucleotide sequence: TGCGCCAGTAACCTAGGGGGGTCCGGCACAGATACGCAGTATTTT. Protein: CASNLGGSGTDTQYF.

This clonotype has ten or more counts. One junction end does not reproduce the germline sequence, and a read error may be involved. The chain combines TRBV12-3 or TRBV12-4 with TRBJ2-1, with no clear D. The CDR3 has 11 residues. The DNA of the CDR3 is TGTGCCAGCAGCTTAGTCAATGAGCAGTTCTTC. Amino acids: CASSLVNEQFF.

This clonotype was picked up many times. The CDR3 reads CASAPIGTGSPYNEQFF. The CDR3 DNA reads as TGTGCCAGCGCTCCCATCGGGACAGGGAGTCCCTACAATGAGCAGTTCTTC. The V call is TRBV6-1, the J call TRBJ2-1, with TRBD1 matching over 9 bases. CDR3 size: 17 residues. V lost 8 bases and J lost 2; bases outside the gene matches: 13. CDR1 is MNHNS and CDR2 is SASEGT in the germline V gene.

V usage is TRBV27 and J usage is TRBJ2-5, with TRBD2 matching over 7 bases. CDR3 size: 15 residues. The trim removed 5 bases at V and 4 bases at J, leaving 10 bases unmatched. Germline CDR1 is MNHEY and CDR2 is SMNVEV (reference sequence). CDR3 region: CASSPRGRHRETQYF. In DNA, the CDR3 is TGTGCCAGCAGTCCCCGCGGGAGACATCGAGAGACCCAGTACTTC.

Many counts were recorded for this clonotype. The rearrangement uses TRBV7-2 and TRBJ2-7, with D possibly TRBD1 on 5 matching bases. The CDR3 contains 16 residues. Trimming removed 4 bases at V and 6 bases at J, with 22 bases between. Germline CDR1 is SGHTA and CDR2 is FQGNSA. CDR3 residues: CASSWADKPSASEQYF. CDR3 sequence (DNA): TGTGCCAGCAGCTGGGCGGACAAGCCATCGGCAAGCGAGCAGTACTTC.

V and J are TRBV4-3 and TRBJ2-1, with D possibly TRBD2 on 6 matching bases. V lost 0 bases to trimming and J lost 0 bases, with 12 bases between them. The CDR3 has 17 amino acids. Germline assignment: CDR1 LGHNA and CDR2 YSLEER. The CDR3 DNA sequence: TGCGCCAGCAGCCAAGAACAGCGGGTTAGCTCCTACAATGAGCAGTTCTTC. It is translated as CASSQEQRVSSYNEQFF.

The table lists this clonotype with many counts. The chain uses TRBV6-1 and TRBJ1-1; D possibly corresponds to TRBD1 (5 bases). The germline gives CDR1 MNHNS, CDR2 SASEGT. The V gene lost 8 bases and the J gene lost 1 base, with 11 bases spanning the gap. The CDR3 length is 13 residues. CDR3 DNA sequence: TGTGCCAGCGGACACACACCGAACACTGAAGCTTTCTTT. Amino acids: CASGHTPNTEAFF.

This clonotype was detected a few times. V gene TRBV5-4 combines with J gene TRBJ1-4; D not resolved. The V gene lost 3 bases and the J gene lost 3 bases, with 15 bases spanning the gap. CDR1 and CDR2 (germline): SGHNT, YYREEE (reference sequence). The CDR3 is 16 residues long. In DNA, the CDR3 is TGTGCCAGCAGCTCCAGACCCCAGAGGGCTAATGAAAAACTGTTTTTT. Translating it yields CASSSRPQRANEKLFF.

For this clonotype: This may be a read error: a much more frequent sequence differs by one nucleotide. The gene calls are TRBV19 and TRBJ1-4, with 7 nucleotides matching TRBD1. Germline-derived CDR1 and CDR2 are LNHDA and SQIVND (reference sequence). This CDR3 region has 16 residues. The CDR3 bases are TGTGTCAGTAGTCGACAGGGAAAACCCACTAATGAAAAACTGTTTTTT. Translated: CVSSRQGKPTNEKLFF.

To note about this clonotype: This may stem from a read error, because a much larger clone lies one nucleotide away. The V gene is TRBV13, the J gene TRBJ2-5, with D possibly matching TRBD2 (5 bases). The length of the CDR3 is 14 residues. CDR1 is PRHDT, CDR2 FYEKMQ, per germline (reference sequence). The CDR3 here is CAGSSPKRKETQYF. The DNA for the CDR3 is TGTGCCGGCAGCTCTCCTAAGCGGAAAGAGACCCAGTACTTC.

The chain combines TRBV6-1 with TRBJ2-5; D call uncertain. This CDR3 has 14 residues. Trimming stripped 6 bases from V and 1 base from J, with 12 bases between. The germline V gene encodes CDR1 MNHNS and CDR2 SASEGT. As DNA, the CDR3 is TGTGCCAGCAGACTACGCCCTAGCCAAGAGACCCAGTACTTC. This encodes CASRLRPSQETQYF.

J is TRBJ2-7 and V is TRBV28; 13 bases fit TRBD2. V dropped 6 bases and J dropped 4; count of bases not matched to a gene: 6. Germline lookup yields CDR1 MDHEN and CDR2 SYDVKM. The CDR3 length is 15 residues. In nucleotides, the CDR3 is TGTGCCAGCAGGGATACTAGCGGGAGGGGTTACGAGCAGTACTTC. It encodes CASRDTSGRGYEQYF.